Listed below are T cell receptor beta chains from one sample, sequenced in a study of blood T cell repertoires in COVID-19. The table came from immunoSEQ multiplex PCR; TCRdb's copy has only in-frame clones and leaves some out. The sample has fewer than 300,000 clones, about 91% seen once; the top ten hold approximately 2.6%. The sequencing input was peripheral blood. The receptor source for this set is a person aged 18-35 years with COVID-19, enrolled during active disease. CDR3s include the opening cysteine and the closing phenylalanine or tryptophan. The D gene is left open where the match is weak. Clone size is stated in some rows and not others, as once, few, many or a class when expanded.

TRBD2 | TRBJ2-7 | NA | TRBV7-8 | TGTGCCAGCAGCTTATTTGGGACTAGCATAACCGGGGGGCAGTACTTC | CASSLFGTSITGGQYF
TRBD2 | TRBJ2-7 | NA | TRBV9 | TGTGCCAGCAGCGTAGGGGGTAGCGGGTACGAGCAGTACTTC | CASSVGGSGYEQYF
NA | TRBJ2-1 | NA | TRBV29-1 | TGCAGCGTTACCCCTATCTCCAATGAGCAGTTCTTC | CSVTPISNEQFF
TRBD1 | TRBJ1-4 | NA | TRBV25-1 | TGTGCCAGCAGTGAGAGCAGGGGGCTACTGGGTGAAAAACTGTTTTTT | CASSESRGLLGEKLFF
TRBD2 | TRBJ2-1 | NA | TRBV7-6 | TGTGCCAGCAGCCGACACATAGCGGGGAACTCCTACAATGAGCAGTTCTTC | CASSRHIAGNSYNEQFF
TRBD1 | TRBJ2-2 | NA | TRBV27 | TGTGCCAGCAGTCCCGACAGGGCCCGGGAGCTGTTTTTT | CASSPDRARELFF
NA | TRBJ2-2 | few | TRBV5-4 | TGTGCCAGCAGCCTAGTTGGCGGGGAGCTGTTTTTT | CASSLVGGELFF
TRBD2 | TRBJ2-7 | NA | TRBV27 | TGTGCCAGCAGTCCTATAGCGGGAGGTGGTCACGAGCAGTACTTC | CASSPIAGGGHEQYF
NA | TRBJ2-3 | NA | TRBV20-1 | TGCAGTGCTAGTAGGAGTACTGGACTCCGCACAGATACGCAGTATTTT | CSASRSTGLRTDTQYF
NA | TRBJ1-4 | NA | TRBV3-1/TRBV3-2 | TGTGCCAGCAGCCTTGGGGGAGGGTCGCCTAATGAAAAACTGTTTTTT | CASSLGGGSPNEKLFF
NA | TRBJ1-1 | NA | TRBV2 | TGTGCCAGCAGTGTTCAGGAAATGAACACTGAAGCTTTCTTT | CASSVQEMNTEAFF
TRBD1 | TRBJ2-4 | NA | TRBV6-5 | TGTGCCAGCAGCCCCGACAGGGGCCAAAACATTCAGTACTTC | CASSPDRGQNIQYF
NA | TRBJ1-2 | NA | TRBV19 | TGTGCCAGTAGTTTGGGAGTTCCCTATGGCTACACCTTC | CASSLGVPYGYTF
TRBD2 | TRBJ2-3 | NA | TRBV7-9 | TGTGCCAGCAGCCGGACTAGCGGGAGGTTAGATACGCAGTATTTT | CASSRTSGRLDTQYF
NA | TRBJ2-5 | once | TRBV6-2/TRBV6-3 | TGTGCCAGCAGTCCCGTAACTAGCAGCCAAGAGACCCAGTACTTC | CASSPVTSSQETQYF
NA | TRBJ1-4 | NA | TRBV10-3 | TGTGCCACCGAGGGGGGGGAGAATGAAAAACTGTTTTTT | CATEGGENEKLFF
TRBD2 | TRBJ2-1 | NA | TRBV9 | TGTGCCAGCAGCGCCGGACTAGCGGGAGGGGAAGAGCAGTTCTTC | CASSAGLAGGEEQFF
NA | TRBJ1-4 | few | TRBV19 | TGTGCCAGTAGTAACTCCCGGGAAAAACTGTTTTTT | CASSNSREKLFF
TRBD1 | TRBJ2-7 | NA | TRBV27 | TGTGCCAGCAGGGGACAGGGGAAGTACTTC | CASRGQGKYF
NA | TRBJ1-6 | NA | TRBV6-4 | TGTGCCAGCAGTGACCAGGGAGGGCCACCCCTCCACTTT | CASSDQGGPPLHF
NA | TRBJ1-2 | once | TRBV28 | TGTGCCAGCAGTCCCCCCCAGTTATTTCGGGACACAAAACACTATGGCTACACCTTC | CASSPPQLFRDTKHYGYTF
NA | TRBJ1-5 | NA | TRBV9 | TGTGCCAGCGCGGGCGGGGGGACCAATCAGCCCCAGCATTTT | CASAGGGTNQPQHF
TRBD2 | TRBJ2-3 | NA | TRBV9 | TGTGCCAGCAGCGTAGTTGCGGGAGGGGCAGATACGCAGTATTTT | CASSVVAGGADTQYF
NA | TRBJ1-2 | NA | TRBV3-1/TRBV3-2 | TGTGCCAGCAGCCAAGCGGCGGCCCCCTATGGCTACACCTTC | CASSQAAAPYGYTF
TRBD1 | TRBJ2-7 | once | TRBV7-3 | TGTGCCAGCAGCACAGGGGGCGAGCAGTACTTC | CASSTGGEQYF
TRBD1 | TRBJ2-7 | NA | TRBV4-1 | TGCGCCAGCAGCCAAGATCGTCGGGGACAGAACTCCTACGAGCAGTACTTC | CASSQDRRGQNSYEQYF
TRBD2 | TRBJ2-3 | NA | TRBV5-4 | TGTGCCAGCAGCTGGGAGGCGGGACGGGGGAGGGCCCGGTCCTCGCAGTATTTT | CASSWEAGRGRARSSQYF
TRBD2 | TRBJ2-1 | NA | TRBV18 | TGTGCCAGCTCACCCGGTAGCGGGAGTATGGAGGAGTTCTTC | CASSPGSGSMEEFF
NA | TRBJ2-7 | NA | TRBV28 | TGTGCCAGCAGTTCACGACTGGCCTCCTACGAGCAGTACTTC | CASSSRLASYEQYF
NA | TRBJ1-3 | NA | TRBV7-9 | TGTGCCAGCAGCTATTCGACGGAGAGTGGAAACACCATATATTTT | CASSYSTESGNTIYF
TRBD1 | TRBJ2-1 | NA | TRBV24-1 | TGTGCCACCAGTGATCCCGGACAGGGATCCTACAATGAGCAGTTCTTC | CATSDPGQGSYNEQFF
NA | TRBJ1-2 | NA | TRBV29-1 | TGCAGCGTTGAAAAGGGACAAGGGCATCCGAGTGACACCTTC | CSVEKGQGHPSDTF
TRBD1 | TRBJ1-1 | NA | TRBV28 | TGTGCCAGCAGTTTGGGACAGGGGATGAACACTGAAGCTTTCTTT | CASSLGQGMNTEAFF
TRBD1 | TRBJ2-5 | NA | TRBV15 | TGTGCCACCAGCAGTCCCGGGACAGGGCACCAAGAGACCCAGTACTTC | CATSSPGTGHQETQYF
TRBD2 | TRBJ2-1 | NA | TRBV19 | TGTGCCAGTTGCCCGGAGCGCGGGAGAGTTAATGAGCAGTTCTTC | CASCPERGRVNEQFF
NA | TRBJ1-6 | NA | TRBV4-2 | TGTGCCAGCAGCCAAGATGTACAGGGCTCCCCTTATCCCCTCCACTTT | CASSQDVQGSPYPLHF
TRBD1 | TRBJ2-7 | NA | TRBV2 | TGTGCCAGCAGTGGGCAGGGGGCAGGTGAGCAGTACTTC | CASSGQGAGEQYF
NA | TRBJ1-1 | NA | TRBV9 | TGTGCCAGCAGCGGGGGAGGGGTGGACACTGAAGCTTTCTTT | CASSGGGVDTEAFF
NA | TRBJ2-7 | NA | TRBV7-9 | TGTGCCAGCAGCCTAGCACAAACCTACGAGCAGTACTTC | CASSLAQTYEQYF
TRBD1 | TRBJ2-1 | NA | TRBV19 | TGTGCCAGTAGTTTCGGGACAGGGGGCTACAATGAGCAGTTCTTC | CASSFGTGGYNEQFF
NA | TRBJ1-2 | NA | TRBV12-3/TRBV12-4 | TGTGCCAGCACCGTGACACCCAACTATGGCTACACCTTC | CASTVTPNYGYTF
NA | TRBJ1-3 | NA | TRBV5-5 | TGTGCCAGCAAGGGAGGAACTGGAAACACCATATATTTT | CASKGGTGNTIYF
NA | TRBJ2-1 | NA | TRBV7-9 | TGTGCCAGCAGCTCCGGACAGCCGTTCTACAATGAGCAGTTCTTC | CASSSGQPFYNEQFF
NA | TRBJ1-5 | NA | TRBV27 | TGTGCCAGCAGTTCTGGACTCCCGGCGGGCAATCAGCCCCAGCATTTT | CASSSGLPAGNQPQHF
TRBD2 | TRBJ2-7 | once | TRBV27 | TGTGCCAGCGAGACTAGCGGGAGGGCCGGGGCGTACGAGCAGTACTTC | CASETSGRAGAYEQYF
NA | TRBJ2-3 | few | TRBV5-1 | TGCGCCAGCTACCGGAGGGGCCCCACAGATACGCAGTATTTT | CASYRRGPTDTQYF
NA | TRBJ2-1 | NA | TRBV3-1/TRBV3-2 | TGTGCCAGCAGCCAACTAGCGTACCTATACAATGAGCAGTTCTTC | CASSQLAYLYNEQFF
NA | TRBJ2-7 | NA | TRBV4-3 | TGCGCCAGCAGCCAGAACAGGGATTATTCCTACGAGCAGTACTTC | CASSQNRDYSYEQYF